A single sample gave rise to the 8 T cell receptor beta chains below, sequenced in a study of OX40 agonist ivuxolimab in advanced cancers. Measured with immunoSEQ multiplex PCR; TCRdb has only the in-frame clones, and not every one. The data show 50,000 to 65,000 clones, around 80% seen once. The sequenced sample was CD4+ or CD8+ T cells sorted from blood, obtained in a trial of the OX40 agonist ivuxolimab. The receptors stem from an adult with an advanced solid tumor such as melanoma, head and neck, liver or kidney cancer.

The J gene is TRBJ2-7, the V gene TRBV15, with 10 bases fitting TRBD2. With 3 bases clipped from V and 0 bases from J, the junction kept 11 bases outside the gene matches. CDR1 is LNHNV and CDR2 is YYDKDF in the germline V gene (reference sequence). The length of the CDR3 is 18 residues. CDR3 residues: CATSRGGVLAGVSYEQYF. In DNA form, the CDR3 reads TGTGCCACCAGCAGGGGGGGCGTTCTAGCGGGAGTCTCCTACGAGCAGTACTTC.

This clone occurred a few times. The rearrangement joins TRBV7-2 to TRBJ1-1; D gene ambiguous. CDR3 length: 14 residues. CDR1 is SGHTA and CDR2 is FQGNSA in the germline V gene. The V gene lost 3 bases and the J gene lost 0 bases, with 8 bases spanning the gap. The CDR3 is CASSFANLNTEAFF. The CDR3 nucleotides read TGTGCCAGCAGCTTCGCTAACCTGAACACTGAAGCTTTCTTT.

V gene TRBV6-6 combines with J gene TRBJ1-5; 7 bases align to TRBD1. V trimming: 6 bases; J trimming: 0 bases; junction bases outside the gene matches: 5. Germline V gene data show CDR1 as MNHNY and CDR2 as SVGAGI (reference sequence). The CDR3 consists of 15 residues. CDR3 residues: CASSPRTGSNQPQHF. Here the CDR3 DNA reads TGTGCCAGCAGCCCTCGGACAGGTAGCAATCAGCCCCAGCATTTT.

This chain uses TRBV2 with TRBJ2-5, with 8 nucleotides matching TRBD2. The CDR3 totals 13 residues. Germline CDR1 SNHLY, CDR2 FYNNEI. Trimming cost V 7 bases and J 5 bases; bases outside gene matches: 6. As DNA, the CDR3 is TGTGCCAGCAAGGGGACTAGTACGGAGACCCAGTACTTC. Its translation is CASKGTSTETQYF.

This clone was counted a single time. V usage is TRBV5-1 and J usage is TRBJ2-2; tentatively, D is TRBD2 (6 bases). CDR1 and CDR2 (germline): SGHRS, YFSETQ. This CDR3 region has 14 residues. V gave up 6 bases and J gave up 4 bases, with 13 bases separating them. CDR3 sequence (DNA): TGCGCCAGCAAGAGTGGCGGGGCCACCGGGGAGCTGTTTTTT. Encoded protein: CASKSGGATGELFF.

The chain is built from TRBV5-4 and TRBJ1-5; D perhaps matches TRBD1 (5 bases). V lost 0 bases and J lost 5, with 9 bases in between. This CDR3 contains 14 residues. Per the germline V gene, CDR1 is SGHNT and CDR2 is YYREEE (reference sequence). CDR3 sequence reads: CASSLGGGHQPQHF. CDR3 DNA: TGTGCCAGCAGCTTGGGGGGCGGTCATCAGCCCCAGCATTTT.

V and J are TRBV6-6 and TRBJ1-5; D remains ambiguous. The CDR3 is 15 amino acids. Germline loops: CDR1 MNHNY, CDR2 SVGAGI (reference sequence). V lost 6 bases to trimming and J lost 4 bases, with 16 bases between them. Here the CDR3 reads CASSRNRVLNQPQHF. The CDR3 nucleotides are TGTGCCAGCAGCCGTAATAGGGTACTGAATCAGCCCCAGCATTTT.

The chain has TRBV11-2 and TRBJ1-2; 9 positions agree with TRBD1. The CDR3 length is 15 residues. With V trimmed by 2 bases and J by 3 bases, 4 bases remained unmatched. Germline V lookup: CDR1 SGHAT, CDR2 FQNNGV. The CDR3 nucleotides are TGTGCCAGCAGCTTATCACAGGGGGCGGACTATGGCTACACCTTC. Translated: CASSLSQGADYGYTF.